This T cell receptor (beta chain) is drawn from a study of T-cell memory formation after mild COVID-19. V shed 3 bases and J shed 4 bases, with 12 bases lying between them. This CDR3 has 13 residues. In germline, CDR1 is GTSNPN, CDR2 SVGIG (reference sequence). One entry per CDR3 protein, called by TCRdb with MiXCR from the 5' RACE reads. The sample shows roughly 510,000 distinct CDR3 sequences, around a sixth of them seen only once. Source material: PBMCs or a T cell subset sorted from them (not recorded which). This rearrangement joins TRBV30 to TRBJ1-2; maybe TRBD1 (6 bases). The source of this sequence is an adult woman who had mild COVID-19 (a few samples of this study predate the infection). Cell type and time point are not known. The CDR3 protein is CAWSPRGTYGYTF. The DNA for the CDR3 is TGTGCCTGGAGCCCCAGGGGAACCTATGGCTACACCTTC.